This entry describes one T cell receptor beta chain. The sample comes from a study of somatic mutations in cytotoxic T cells in rheumatoid arthritis. Clones were read by immunoSEQ multiplex PCR, and TCRdb kept only the in-frame ones, dropping some. The sample holds approximately 11,000 clones, approximately 74% seen once. The CDR3 has 13 amino acids. Germline CDR1 reads SGHTA; CDR2 reads FQGNSA. The V and J ends lost 1 base and 7 bases respectively, with 8 bases between them. Sequencing used CD8+ T cells sorted from blood. The chain links TRBV7-2 to TRBJ2-1, with D uncertain. The source is a man between 65 and 79 years old in good health. CDR3 sequence (DNA): TGTGCCAGCAGCTTAGTATTGTGGAATGAGCAGTTCTTC. The encoded protein is CASSLVLWNEQFF.